The TCR beta chain under discussion was sequenced for a study of shared clonotypes between healthy human individuals. Study-wide points: Relative to their counterparts shared across all four donors, non-shared clonotypes exhibited diminished generation probabilities. Investigators expected sequencing depth to affect clonotype sharing among donors. Only a few donors were included, so the genetic and exposure-history diversity represented was limited.

Germline lookup yields CDR1 SGHVS and CDR2 FNYEAQ. Trimming cost V 5 bases and J 0 bases; bases outside gene matches: 6. The CDR3 contains 15 residues. Profiled with immunoSEQ multiplex PCR; TCRdb holds only in-frame clones, not every one. The sample lists 2,100,000 or so clones, around 95% occurring once. Donors included only healthy HIV-negative adults lacking recent acute infections or vaccinations. Remarks on this clone: What it recognizes is unknown.

This clonotype was obtained from a man aged 18 to 29 in good health. Sequencing input: naive CD4+ T cells sorted from blood. Indicated subset: CD45RA+ positively selected. The rearrangement joins TRBV7-6 to TRBJ2-7; 8 positions agree with TRBD2. CDR3 amino acids: CASSIERGSSYEQYF. In DNA, the CDR3 is TGTGCCAGCAGCATCGAGCGGGGGTCCTCCTACGAGCAGTACTTC.